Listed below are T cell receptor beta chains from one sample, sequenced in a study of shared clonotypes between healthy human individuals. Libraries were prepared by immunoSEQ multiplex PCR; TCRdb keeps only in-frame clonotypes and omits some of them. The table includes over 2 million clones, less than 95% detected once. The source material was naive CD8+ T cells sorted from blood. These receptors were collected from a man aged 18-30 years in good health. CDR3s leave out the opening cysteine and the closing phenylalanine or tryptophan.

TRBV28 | ASSLGLAGYNEQF
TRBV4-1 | ASSHRDRRYEQY
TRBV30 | AWTPGQGRDGYT
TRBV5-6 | ASNVFQGDGYT
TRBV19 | ASSMMGGGNTEAF
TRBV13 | ASSTRGGTDTQY
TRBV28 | ASSLFLGRSRANTGELF
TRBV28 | ASSGTGLGYEQY
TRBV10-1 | ASSPTAGIGVNEQF
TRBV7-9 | ASSAGKLEQY
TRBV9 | ASSVGAGNMNTEAF
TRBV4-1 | ASSQWGSGGTEAF
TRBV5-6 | ASSLGSYSYNEQF
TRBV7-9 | ASSGDHEQF
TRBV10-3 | AISGQGGPYEQY
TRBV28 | ASSTSIGRINQPQH
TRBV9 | ASSVGGDVSEQF
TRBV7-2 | ASSLGWEQF
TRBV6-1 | ASSDFRGYEQY
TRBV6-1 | ASSKERSNQPQH
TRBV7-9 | ASSSGQGLRSPLH
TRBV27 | ACRGGSPYEQY
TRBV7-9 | ASSDQSLRTNTGELF
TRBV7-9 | ASSLVVAYIQETQY
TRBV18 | ASSPMDSSSYNEQF
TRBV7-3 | ASSPRLPQH
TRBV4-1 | ASSSREPNEKLF
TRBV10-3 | AIRRQGVDQPQH
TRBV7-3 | ASSLFPATPNYGYT
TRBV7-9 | ASSPSGLRSSYEQY
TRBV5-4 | ASSFGLNSAEAF